The text below deals with one T cell receptor (beta chain). It has no known antigen specificity. No per-base quality is available; no much larger clone lies one base away. TCRalpha and TCRbeta libraries were amplified separately by semi-nested PCR with Advantage 2 and reverse primers in the TRAC or TRBC constant regions. First-strand cDNA synthesis used between roughly 3 and 500 ng of total RNA. TCR cDNA libraries were generated by 5'-RACE using the SMARTer PCR cDNA Synthesis kit, with a poly-dT primer employed for first-strand synthesis. Sample-specific 5-nucleotide barcodes were carried by the semi-nested constant-region reverse primers, and the resulting products were cleaned using the Zymo DNA Clean and Concentrator-5 kit. Up to ten barcoded samples were pooled, ligated to Illumina adaptors and sequenced on an Illumina MiSeq as 2 x 150 bp paired-end reads. Per the original workflow: Demultiplexed reads were aligned with BLAT to a custom library of all human TRAV, TRAJ, TRBV, TRBD and TRBJ combinations from IMGT. The best BLAT hits were picked using pslCDnaFilter (-maxAligns=1, -ignoreIntrons), and custom Perl scripts were used to calculate clonotype frequencies. TCRdb reworked the public reads: Q25 trimming with fastp, MiXCR clone assembly, productive beta chains retained. Here each entry gathers all rows of one CDR3 protein and keeps the most common genes and DNA. These V and J calls derive from TCRdb rather than the authors' analysis. This sample is represented by fewer than 9,500 distinct CDR3 sequences; 20% to 30% of them were singletons. Approximately 3% of the sample lies in the top ten.

The record originates from a study of T cells generated in artificial thymic organoids (dated 2017 in TCRdb). Background on the whole study: The study compared the TCR alpha and beta CDR3 repertoires of CD8 single positive T cells derived from in vitro artificial thymic organoids against those of naive CD8 T cells from thymus and peripheral blood. Displayed repertoire sequencing data were described as representative of three independent experiments. Broad study findings and their caveats: Organoid-derived CD8 single positive T cells showed physiological TCR clonotype diversity comparable to thymic and blood naive CD8 T cells. Organoid-derived T cells did not show skewed Valpha or Vbeta usage, which argues against unconventional lineages or clonal expansions being dominant.

Artificial thymic organoids were generated by aggregating human HSPCs with MS5 murine stromal cells transduced with human DLL1, and the organoids were cultured at an air-liquid interface. Organoids were seeded with FACS-purified CD34+CD3- hematopoietic stem and progenitor cells depleted of residual T cells. Serum-free RB27 medium, consisting of RPMI 1640 supplemented with B27, FLT3L, IL-7 and ascorbic acid, was used for organoid culture. Prior to RNA extraction, CD3+TCRalphabeta+CD8 single positive T cells from organoids and thymus were isolated by FACS sorting. For each sample, total RNA was purified from about 40,000 to 200,000 sorted cells using the RNeasy Micro kit, and RNA quality was assessed on an Agilent RNA 6000 Nano chip. The sample consisted of naive CD8+ T cells grown in artificial thymic organoids from cord blood stem and progenitor cells. The label giving this sample's cell subset or site can be read as: CD3+TCRalphabeta+CD8SP T cells; for blood, CD45RO-CCR7+ naive CD8+ T cells. The receptor's source is a human donor who gave cord blood stem cells for thymic organoid culture, a cardiac surgery patient who gave postnatal thymus, or a blood donor (not recorded which).

At the DNA level, the sequence is TGCGCCAGCAGCCAAGACGGCTACGAGCAGTACTTC. Translated, it gives CASSQDGYEQYF. The V and J segments used are TRBV4-3 and TRBJ2-7; no D gene is confidently identified. The CDR3 covers 12 residues, taking in both the cysteine and the phenylalanine. The only DNA kept is the CDR3, 36 bases in frame from the first base. The trim is 0 bases for V and 3 bases for J, with a gap of 3 bases between the germline ends. Based on the germline V gene, the CDR1 and CDR2 sequences are LGHNA and YSLEER.